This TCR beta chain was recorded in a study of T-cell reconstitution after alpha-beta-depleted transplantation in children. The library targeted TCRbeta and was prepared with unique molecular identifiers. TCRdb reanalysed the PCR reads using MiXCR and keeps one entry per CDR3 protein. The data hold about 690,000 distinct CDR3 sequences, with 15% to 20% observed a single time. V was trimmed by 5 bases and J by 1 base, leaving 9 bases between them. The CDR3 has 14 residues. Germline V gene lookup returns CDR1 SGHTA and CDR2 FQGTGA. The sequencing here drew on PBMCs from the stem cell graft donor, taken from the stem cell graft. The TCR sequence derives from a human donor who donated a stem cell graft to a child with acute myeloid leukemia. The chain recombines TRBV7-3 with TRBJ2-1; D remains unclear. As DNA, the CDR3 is TGTGCCAGCAGCCCCCACGGGTCCTACAATGAGCAGTTCTTC. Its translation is CASSPHGSYNEQFF.